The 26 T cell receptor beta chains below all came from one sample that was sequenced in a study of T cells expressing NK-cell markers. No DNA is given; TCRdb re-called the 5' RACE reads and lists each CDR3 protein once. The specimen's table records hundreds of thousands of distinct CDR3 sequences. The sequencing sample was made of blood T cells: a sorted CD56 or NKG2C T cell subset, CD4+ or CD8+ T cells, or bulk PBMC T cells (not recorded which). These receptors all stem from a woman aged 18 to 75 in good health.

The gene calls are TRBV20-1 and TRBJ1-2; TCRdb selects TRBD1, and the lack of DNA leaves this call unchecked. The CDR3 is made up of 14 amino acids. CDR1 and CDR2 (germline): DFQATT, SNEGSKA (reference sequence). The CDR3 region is CSAITTDRGYGYTF.

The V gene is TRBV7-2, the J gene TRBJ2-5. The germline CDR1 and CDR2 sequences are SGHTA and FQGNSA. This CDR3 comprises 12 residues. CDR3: CASSLFSETQYF.

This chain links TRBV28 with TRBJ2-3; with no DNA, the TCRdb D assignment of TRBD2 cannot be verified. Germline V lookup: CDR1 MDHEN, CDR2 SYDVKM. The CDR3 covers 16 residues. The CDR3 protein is CASSERTSGGRGTQYF.

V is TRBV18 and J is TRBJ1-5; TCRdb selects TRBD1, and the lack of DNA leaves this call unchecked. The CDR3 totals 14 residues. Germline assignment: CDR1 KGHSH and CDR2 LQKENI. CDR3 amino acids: CASSPTESNQPQHF.

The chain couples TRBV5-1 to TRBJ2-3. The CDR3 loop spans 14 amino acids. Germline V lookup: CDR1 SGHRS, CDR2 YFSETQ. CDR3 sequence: CASSLGTSTDTQYF.

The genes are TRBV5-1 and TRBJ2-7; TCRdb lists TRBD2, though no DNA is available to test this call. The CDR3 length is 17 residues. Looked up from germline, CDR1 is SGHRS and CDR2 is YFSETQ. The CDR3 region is CASSWGGSSGVSYEQYF.

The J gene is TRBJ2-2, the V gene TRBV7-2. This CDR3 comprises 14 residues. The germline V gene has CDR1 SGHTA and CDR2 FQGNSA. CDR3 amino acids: CASSLSVNTGELFF.

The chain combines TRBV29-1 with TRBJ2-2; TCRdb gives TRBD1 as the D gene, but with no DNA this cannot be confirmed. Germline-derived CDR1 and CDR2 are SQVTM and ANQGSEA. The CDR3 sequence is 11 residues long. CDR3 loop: CSAGWSGELFF.

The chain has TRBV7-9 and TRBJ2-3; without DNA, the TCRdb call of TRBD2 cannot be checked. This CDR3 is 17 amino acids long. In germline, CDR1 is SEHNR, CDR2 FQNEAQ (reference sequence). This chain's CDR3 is CASSPYRSGEFADTQYF.

CDR3 protein: CSGVTGTANTEAFF. The V gene is TRBV29-1, the J gene TRBJ1-1; TCRdb designates TRBD1, a call that cannot be tested without DNA. Germline lookup yields CDR1 SQVTM and CDR2 ANQGSEA. This CDR3 contains 14 residues. Based on the CDR3 plus reference TRBV29-1 and TRBJ1-1, the full variable domain is SAVISQKPSRDICQRGTSLTIQCQVDSQVTMMFWYRQQPGQSLTLIATANQGSEATYESGFVIDKFPISRPNLTFSTLTVSNMSPEDSSIYLCSGVTGTANTEAFFGQGTRLTVV.

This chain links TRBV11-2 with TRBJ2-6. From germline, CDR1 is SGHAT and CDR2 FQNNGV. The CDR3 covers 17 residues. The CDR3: CASSLDANYAGANVLTF.

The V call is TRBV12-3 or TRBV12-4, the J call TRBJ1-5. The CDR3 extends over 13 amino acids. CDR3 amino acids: CASIRQGNQPQHF.

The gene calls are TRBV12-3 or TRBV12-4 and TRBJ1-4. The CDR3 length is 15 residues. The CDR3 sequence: CASSFGTAADEKLFF.

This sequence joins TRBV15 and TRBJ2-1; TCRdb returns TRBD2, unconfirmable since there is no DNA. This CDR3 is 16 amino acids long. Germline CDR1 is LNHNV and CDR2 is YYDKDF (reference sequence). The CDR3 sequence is CATSREGTSGYNEQFF. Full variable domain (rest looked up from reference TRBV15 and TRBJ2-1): DAMVIQNPRYQVTQFGKPVTLSCSQTLNHNVMYWYQQKSSQAPKLLFHYYDKDFNNEADTPDNFQSRRPNTSFCFLDIRSPGLGDTAMYLCATSREGTSGYNEQFFGPGTRLTVL.

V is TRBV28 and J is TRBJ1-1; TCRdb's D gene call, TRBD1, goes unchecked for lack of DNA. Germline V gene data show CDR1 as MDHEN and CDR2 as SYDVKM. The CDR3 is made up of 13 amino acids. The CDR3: CASRENRDREAFF.

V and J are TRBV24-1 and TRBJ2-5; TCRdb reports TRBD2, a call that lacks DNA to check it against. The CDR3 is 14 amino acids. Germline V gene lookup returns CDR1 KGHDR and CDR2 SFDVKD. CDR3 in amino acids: CATSGAGAGETQYF.

CDR3 region: CSARERQQYNSPLHF. The genes are TRBV20-1 and TRBJ1-6; TCRdb outputs TRBD1, but without DNA this stays unchecked. Germline V CDR1 and CDR2: DFQATT, SNEGSKA (reference sequence). This CDR3 is built from 15 residues.

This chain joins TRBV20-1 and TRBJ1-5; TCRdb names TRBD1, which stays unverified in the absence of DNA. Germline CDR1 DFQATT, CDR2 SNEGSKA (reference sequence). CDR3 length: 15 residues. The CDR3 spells CSARIGTGLEQPQHF.

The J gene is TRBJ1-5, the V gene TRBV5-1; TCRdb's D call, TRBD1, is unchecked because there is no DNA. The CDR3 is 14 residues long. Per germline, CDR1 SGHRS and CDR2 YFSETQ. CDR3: CASSATGGQQPQHF.

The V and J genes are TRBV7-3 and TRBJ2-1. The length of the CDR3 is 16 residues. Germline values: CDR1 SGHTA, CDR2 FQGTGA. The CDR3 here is CASSLMWGGSYNEQFF.

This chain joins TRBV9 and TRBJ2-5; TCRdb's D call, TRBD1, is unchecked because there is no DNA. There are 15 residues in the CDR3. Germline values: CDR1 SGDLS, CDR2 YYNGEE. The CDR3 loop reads CASSPGPGTQETQYF.

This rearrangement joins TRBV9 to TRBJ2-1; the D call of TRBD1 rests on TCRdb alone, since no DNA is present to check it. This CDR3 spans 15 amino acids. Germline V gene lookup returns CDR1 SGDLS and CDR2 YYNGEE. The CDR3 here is CASSVPRSGPNEQFF.

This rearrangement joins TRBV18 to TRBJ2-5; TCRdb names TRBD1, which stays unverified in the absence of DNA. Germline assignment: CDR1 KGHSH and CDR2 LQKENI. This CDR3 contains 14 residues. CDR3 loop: CASSPRGRGETQYF. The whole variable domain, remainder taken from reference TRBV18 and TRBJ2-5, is NAGVMQNPRHLVRRRGQEARLRCSPMKGHSHVYWYRQLPEEGLKFMVYLQKENIIDESGMPKERFSAEFPKEGPSILRIQQVVRGDSAAYFCASSPRGRGETQYFGPGTRLLVL.

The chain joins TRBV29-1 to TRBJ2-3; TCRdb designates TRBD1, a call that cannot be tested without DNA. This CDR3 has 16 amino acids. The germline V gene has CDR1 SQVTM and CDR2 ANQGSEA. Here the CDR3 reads CSATLQGGGTRDTQYF.

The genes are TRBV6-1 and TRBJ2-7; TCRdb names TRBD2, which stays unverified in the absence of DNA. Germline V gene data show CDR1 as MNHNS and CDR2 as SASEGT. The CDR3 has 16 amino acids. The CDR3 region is CASSPGSGRSSYEQYF.

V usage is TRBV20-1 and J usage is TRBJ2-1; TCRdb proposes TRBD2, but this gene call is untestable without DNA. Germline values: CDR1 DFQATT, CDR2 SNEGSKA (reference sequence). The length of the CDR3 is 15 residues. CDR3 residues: CSAYRGREGYNEQFF.